Listed here are 8 T cell receptor beta chains from one sample, sequenced in a study of sequential checkpoint blockade in melanoma. Treatment here: randomized to nivolumab then ipilimumab (arm A) or the reverse (arm B). This table comes from immunoSEQ multiplex PCR, and its TCRdb copy is limited to in-frame clones, with some not included. The repertoire consists of 5,000 to 6,000 clones, with around a fifth occurring once and the leading ten covering roughly 10%. The specimen was tumor tissue (inferred from file names), collected from a patient given nivolumab and ipilimumab in sequence. The receptors were sampled from a human donor with melanoma.

The genes are TRBV15 and TRBJ1-2; D remains ambiguous. Germline V gene data show CDR1 as LNHNV and CDR2 as YYDKDF (reference sequence). CDR3 length equals 14 residues. V shed 5 bases and J shed 5 bases, with 15 bases lying between them. CDR3 protein: CATSVGETSYGYTF. CDR3 DNA sequence: TGTGCCACCAGCGTTGGGGAAACCTCGTATGGCTACACCTTC.

The rearrangement uses TRBV10-2 and TRBJ1-1; D gene uncertain. CDR3 length: 14 residues. Trimming took 6 bases from V and 0 from J, leaving 11 bases between them. CDR1 is WSHSY and CDR2 is SAAADI in the germline V gene. For the CDR3, the DNA is TGCGCCAGCAGGGCGGTAATAATGAACACTGAAGCTTTCTTT. Translating it yields CASRAVIMNTEAFF.

This clone occurred many times. V is TRBV4-1 and J is TRBJ2-7; no clear D gene. V was clipped by 0 bases and J by 3 bases, with 9 bases between them. The CDR3 extends over 14 amino acids. The germline V gene has CDR1 MGHRA and CDR2 YSYEKL. Here the CDR3 DNA reads TGCGCCAGCAGCCAAGAAGCGCTGTACTACGAGCAGTACTTC. Translation: CASSQEALYYEQYF.

The gene calls are TRBV30 and TRBJ1-1; D gene ambiguous. Per the germline V gene, CDR1 is GTSNPN and CDR2 is SVGIG (reference sequence). CDR3 size: 13 residues. Trimming took 0 bases from V and 3 from J, leaving 8 bases between them. The CDR3 reads CAWSVARHTEAFF. As DNA, the CDR3 is TGTGCCTGGAGTGTAGCCCGTCACACTGAAGCTTTCTTT. Combining the CDR3 with reference TRBV30 and TRBJ1-1 gives the whole variable domain SQTIHQWPATLVQPVGSPLSLECTVEGTSNPNLYWYRQAAGRGLQLLFYSVGIGQISSEVPQNLSASRPQDRQFILSSKKLLLSDSGFYLCAWSVARHTEAFFGQGTRLTVV.

At least ten counts were recorded for this clone. The chain carries TRBV6-8 and TRBJ1-1; perhaps TRBD1 as D (5 bases). Trimming removed 6 bases from V and 0 bases from J, with 14 bases in between. Germline V gene sequence: CDR1 MNHGY, CDR2 SAAAGT. The CDR3 length is 15 residues. CDR3 in DNA: TGTGCCAGCAGGGACACCGGATGGGTGAACACTGAAGCTTTCTTT. Translating it yields CASRDTGWVNTEAFF.

In this sample, this clone turned up a few times. V and J are TRBV7-5 and TRBJ2-1; the table's D call of TRBD2 was not tested on the DNA. TRBV7-5 is a pseudogene. The CDR3 is 17 residues long. CDR3 loop: CASSRRLAGGGQNEQFF. The CDR3 DNA follows: TGTGCCAGCAGCCGAAGACTAGCGGGAGGGGGACAAAATGAGCAGTTCTTC.

V gene TRBV7-1 combines with J gene TRBJ2-3, with D possibly TRBD2 on 6 matching bases. TRBV7-1 is identified as an open reading frame with a role that is uncertain. The CDR3 is made up of 13 amino acids. CDR3 region: CASGGEAGDTQYF. The CDR3 DNA reads TGTGCTTCGGGCGGGGAGGCGGGGGATACGCAGTATTTT.

This clone ranks as medium-sized. V usage is TRBV9 and J usage is TRBJ2-3; D uncertain. V lost 0 bases, J lost 2 bases, and 10 bases lay in between. CDR3 size: 15 residues. The germline gives CDR1 SGDLS, CDR2 YYNGEE. DNA of the CDR3: TGTGCCAGCAGCGTAGGACGCGTTAACACAGATACGCAGTATTTT. Residues: CASSVGRVNTDTQYF.